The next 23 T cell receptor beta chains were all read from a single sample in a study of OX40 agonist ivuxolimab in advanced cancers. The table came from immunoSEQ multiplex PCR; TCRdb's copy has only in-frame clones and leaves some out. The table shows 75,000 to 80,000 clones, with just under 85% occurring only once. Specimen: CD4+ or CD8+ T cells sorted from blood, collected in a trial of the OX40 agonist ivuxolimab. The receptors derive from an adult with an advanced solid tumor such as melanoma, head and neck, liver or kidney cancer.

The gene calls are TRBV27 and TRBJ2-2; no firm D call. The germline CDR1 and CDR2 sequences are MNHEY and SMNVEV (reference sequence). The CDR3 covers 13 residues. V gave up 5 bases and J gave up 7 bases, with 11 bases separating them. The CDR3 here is CASSNRPGGELFF. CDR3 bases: TGTGCCAGCAGTAACCGTCCCGGCGGGGAGCTGTTTTTT.

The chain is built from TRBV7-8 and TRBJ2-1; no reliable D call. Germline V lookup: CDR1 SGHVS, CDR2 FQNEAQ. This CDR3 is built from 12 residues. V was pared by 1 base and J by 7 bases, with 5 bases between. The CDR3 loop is CASSLGRNEQFF. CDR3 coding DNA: TGTGCCAGCAGCTTAGGGCGTAATGAGCAGTTCTTC. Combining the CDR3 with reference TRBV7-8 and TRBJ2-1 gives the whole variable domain GAGVSQSPRYKVAKRGQDVALRCDPISGHVSLFWYQQALGQGPEFLTYFQNEAQLDKSGLPSDRFFAERPEGSVSTLKIQRTQQEDSAVYLCASSLGRNEQFFGPGTRLTVL.

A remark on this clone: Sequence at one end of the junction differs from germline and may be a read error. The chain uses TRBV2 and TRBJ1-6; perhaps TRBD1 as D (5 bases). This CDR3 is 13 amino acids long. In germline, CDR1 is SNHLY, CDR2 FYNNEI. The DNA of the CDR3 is TGTGCCAGCAGCGAAGGGGATAGGTCACCCCTCCACTTT. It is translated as CASSEGDRSPLHF. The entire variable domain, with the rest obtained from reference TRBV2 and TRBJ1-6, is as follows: EPEVTQTPSHQVTQMGQEVILRCVPISNHLYFYWYRQILGQKVEFLVSFYNNEISEKSEIFDDQFSVERPDGSNFTLKIRSTKLEDSAMYFCASSEGDRSPLHFGNGTRLTVT.

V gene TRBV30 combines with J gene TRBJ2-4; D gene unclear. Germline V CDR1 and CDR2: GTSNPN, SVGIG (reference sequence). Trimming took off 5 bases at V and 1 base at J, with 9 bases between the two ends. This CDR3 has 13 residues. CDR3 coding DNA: TGTGCCTGGGACGTTGGGGCCAAAAACATTCAGTACTTC. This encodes CAWDVGAKNIQYF. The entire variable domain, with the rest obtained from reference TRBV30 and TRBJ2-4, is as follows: SQTIHQWPATLVQPVGSPLSLECTVEGTSNPNLYWYRQAAGRGLQLLFYSVGIGQISSEVPQNLSASRPQDRQFILSSKKLLLSDSGFYLCAWDVGAKNIQYFGAGTRLSVL.

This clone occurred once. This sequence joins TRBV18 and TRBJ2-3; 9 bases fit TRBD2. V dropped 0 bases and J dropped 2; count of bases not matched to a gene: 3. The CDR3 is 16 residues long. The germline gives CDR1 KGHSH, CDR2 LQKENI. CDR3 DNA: TGTGCCAGCTCACCACCTAGCGGGGGTTACACAGATACGCAGTATTTT. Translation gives CASSPPSGGYTDTQYF.

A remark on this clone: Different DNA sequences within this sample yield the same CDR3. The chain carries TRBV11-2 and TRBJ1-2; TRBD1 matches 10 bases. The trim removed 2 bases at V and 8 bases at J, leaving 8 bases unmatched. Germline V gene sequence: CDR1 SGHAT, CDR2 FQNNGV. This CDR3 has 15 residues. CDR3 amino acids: CASSLQIGTGEGYTF. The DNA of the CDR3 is TGTGCCAGCAGCTTACAAATTGGGACAGGGGAAGGCTACACCTTC.

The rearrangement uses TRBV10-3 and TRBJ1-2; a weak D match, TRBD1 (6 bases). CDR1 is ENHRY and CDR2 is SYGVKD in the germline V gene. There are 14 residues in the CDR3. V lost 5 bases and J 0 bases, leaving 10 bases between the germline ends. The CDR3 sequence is CAISRGGTNYGYTF. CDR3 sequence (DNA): TGTGCCATCAGTCGAGGGGGTACTAACTATGGCTACACCTTC.

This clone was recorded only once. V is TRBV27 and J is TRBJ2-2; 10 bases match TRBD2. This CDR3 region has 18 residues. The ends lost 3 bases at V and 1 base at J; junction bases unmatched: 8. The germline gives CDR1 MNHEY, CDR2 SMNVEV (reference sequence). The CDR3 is CASSFSGTSALNTGELFF. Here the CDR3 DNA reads TGTGCCAGCAGTTTCTCCGGGACTAGCGCCTTGAACACCGGGGAGCTGTTTTTT.

DNA of the CDR3: TGTGCCAGCAGGGGGGGACTGCTCACAGATACGCAGTATTTT. Amino acids: CASRGGLLTDTQYF. The chain recombines TRBV7-9 with TRBJ2-3; D might be TRBD2 (6 bases). This CDR3 comprises 14 residues. Trimming pared 6 bases from V and 2 bases from J, leaving 12 bases between. CDR1 and CDR2 (germline): SEHNR, FQNEAQ (reference sequence).

The CDR3 reads CATSRAPRRDQPQHF. CDR3 DNA: TGTGCCACCAGCAGAGCTCCCCGAAGAGATCAGCCCCAGCATTTT. The chain combines TRBV15 with TRBJ1-5; D uncertain. CDR1 and CDR2 (germline): LNHNV, YYDKDF (reference sequence). The CDR3 extends over 15 amino acids. The V and J ends lost 1 base and 5 bases respectively, with 12 bases between them.

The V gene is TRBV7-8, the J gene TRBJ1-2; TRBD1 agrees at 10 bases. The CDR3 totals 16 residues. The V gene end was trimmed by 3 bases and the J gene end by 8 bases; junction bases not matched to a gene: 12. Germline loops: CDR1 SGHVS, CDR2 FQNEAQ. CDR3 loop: CASSFSGTGEARGYTF. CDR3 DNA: TGTGCCAGCAGCTTCTCCGGGACAGGGGAGGCTAGGGGCTACACCTTC.

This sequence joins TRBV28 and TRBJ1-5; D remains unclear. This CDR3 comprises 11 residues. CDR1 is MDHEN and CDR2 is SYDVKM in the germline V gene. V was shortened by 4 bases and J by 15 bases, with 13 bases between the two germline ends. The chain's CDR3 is CASSSDRIVHF. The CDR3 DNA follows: TGTGCCAGCAGTTCCGACCGAATCGTGCATTTT.

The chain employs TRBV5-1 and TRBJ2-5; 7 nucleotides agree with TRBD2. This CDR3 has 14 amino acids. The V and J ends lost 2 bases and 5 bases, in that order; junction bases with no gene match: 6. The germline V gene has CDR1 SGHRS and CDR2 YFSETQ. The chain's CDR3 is CASSFTAGAETQYF. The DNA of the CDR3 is TGCGCCAGCAGCTTTACCGCGGGAGCGGAGACCCAGTACTTC.

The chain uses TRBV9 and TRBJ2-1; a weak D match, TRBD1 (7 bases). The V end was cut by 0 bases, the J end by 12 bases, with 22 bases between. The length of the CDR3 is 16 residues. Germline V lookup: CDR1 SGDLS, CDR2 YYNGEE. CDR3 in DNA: TGTGCCAGCAGCGTAGCTACCGTGGGTCAGGGGGGAGGGCAGTTCTTC. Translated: CASSVATVGQGGGQFF.

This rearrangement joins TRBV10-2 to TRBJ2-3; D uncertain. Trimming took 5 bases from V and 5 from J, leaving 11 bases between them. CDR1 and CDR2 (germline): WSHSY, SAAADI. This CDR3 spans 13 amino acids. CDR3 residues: CASSLHFEDTQYF. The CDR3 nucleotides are TGCGCCAGCAGTCTACACTTCGAAGATACGCAGTATTTT.

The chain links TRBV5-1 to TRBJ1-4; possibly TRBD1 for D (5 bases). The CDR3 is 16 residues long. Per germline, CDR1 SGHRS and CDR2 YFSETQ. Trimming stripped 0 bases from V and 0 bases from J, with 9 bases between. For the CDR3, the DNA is TGCGCCAGCAGCTTGGCGGGGGAGTCAACTAATGAAAAACTGTTTTTT. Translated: CASSLAGESTNEKLFF.

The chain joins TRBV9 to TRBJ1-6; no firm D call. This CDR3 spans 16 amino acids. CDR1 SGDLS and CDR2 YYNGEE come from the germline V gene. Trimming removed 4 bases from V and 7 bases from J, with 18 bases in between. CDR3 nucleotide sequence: TGTGCCAGCAGCAGTAGGATGGCGCCCCTGAATTCACCCCTCCACTTT. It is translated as CASSSRMAPLNSPLHF.

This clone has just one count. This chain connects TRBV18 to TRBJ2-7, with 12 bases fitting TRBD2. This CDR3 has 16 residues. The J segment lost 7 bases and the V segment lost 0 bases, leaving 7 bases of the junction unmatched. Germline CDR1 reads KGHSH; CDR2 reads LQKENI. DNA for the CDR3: TGTGCCAGCTCACCACCGACTAGCGGGAGAGGTAATGAGCAGTACTTC. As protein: CASSPPTSGRGNEQYF.

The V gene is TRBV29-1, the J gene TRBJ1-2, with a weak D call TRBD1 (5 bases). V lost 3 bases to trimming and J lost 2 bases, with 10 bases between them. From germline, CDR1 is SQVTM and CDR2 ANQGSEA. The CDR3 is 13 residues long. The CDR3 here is CSVEVGRNYGYTF. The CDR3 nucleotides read TGCAGCGTTGAGGTGGGACGGAACTATGGCTACACCTTC.

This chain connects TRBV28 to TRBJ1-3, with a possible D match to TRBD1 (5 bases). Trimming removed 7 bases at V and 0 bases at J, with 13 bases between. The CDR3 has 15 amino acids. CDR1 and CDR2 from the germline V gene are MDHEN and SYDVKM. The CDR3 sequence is CASTSTVYSGNTIYF. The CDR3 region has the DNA TGTGCCAGCACCTCGACAGTATACTCTGGAAACACCATATATTTT. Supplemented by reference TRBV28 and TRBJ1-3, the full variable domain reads DVKVTQSSRYLVKRTGEKVFLECVQDMDHENMFWYRQDPGLGLRLIYFSYDVKMKEKGDIPEGYSVSREKKERFSLILESASTNQTSMYLCASTSTVYSGNTIYFGEGSWLTVV.

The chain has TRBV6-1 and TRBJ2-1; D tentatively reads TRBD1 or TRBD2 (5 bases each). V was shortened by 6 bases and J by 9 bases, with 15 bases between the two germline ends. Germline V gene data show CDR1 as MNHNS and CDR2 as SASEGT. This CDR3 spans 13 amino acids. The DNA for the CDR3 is TGTGCCAGCAGCCATCCAGACGGGGCTGAGCAGTTCTTC. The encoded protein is CASSHPDGAEQFF.

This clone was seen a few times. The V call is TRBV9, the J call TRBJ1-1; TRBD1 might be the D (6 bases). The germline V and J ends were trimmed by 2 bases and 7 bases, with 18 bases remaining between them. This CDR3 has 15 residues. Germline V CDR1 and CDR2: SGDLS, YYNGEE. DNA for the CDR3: TGTGCCAGCAGCGTCAAGTCAGGGGATAGTAGTGAAGCTTTCTTT. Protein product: CASSVKSGDSSEAFF.

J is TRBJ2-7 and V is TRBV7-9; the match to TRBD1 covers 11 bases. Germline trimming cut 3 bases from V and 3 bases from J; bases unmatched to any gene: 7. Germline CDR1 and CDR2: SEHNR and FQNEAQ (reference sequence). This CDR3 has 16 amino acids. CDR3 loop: CASSFFGQGADYEQYF. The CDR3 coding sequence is TGTGCCAGCAGCTTTTTCGGACAGGGGGCCGACTACGAGCAGTACTTC.